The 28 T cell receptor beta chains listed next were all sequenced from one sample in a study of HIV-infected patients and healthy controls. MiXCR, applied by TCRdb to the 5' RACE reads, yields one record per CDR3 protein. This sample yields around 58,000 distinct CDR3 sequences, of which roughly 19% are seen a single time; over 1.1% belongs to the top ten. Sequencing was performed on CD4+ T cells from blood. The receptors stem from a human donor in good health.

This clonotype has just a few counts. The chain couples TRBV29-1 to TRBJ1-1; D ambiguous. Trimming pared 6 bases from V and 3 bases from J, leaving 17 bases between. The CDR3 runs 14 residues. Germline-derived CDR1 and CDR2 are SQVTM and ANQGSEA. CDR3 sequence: CSVVLEGMYTEAFF. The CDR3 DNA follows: TGCAGCGTAGTCTTGGAGGGAATGTACACTGAAGCTTTCTTT.

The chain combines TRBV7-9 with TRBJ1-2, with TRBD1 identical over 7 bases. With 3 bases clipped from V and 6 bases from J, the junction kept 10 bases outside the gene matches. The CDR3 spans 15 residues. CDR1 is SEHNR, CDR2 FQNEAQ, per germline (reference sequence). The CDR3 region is CASSFSDRLVDGYTF. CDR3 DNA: TGTGCCAGCAGCTTCTCGGACAGGCTCGTCGATGGCTACACCTTC.

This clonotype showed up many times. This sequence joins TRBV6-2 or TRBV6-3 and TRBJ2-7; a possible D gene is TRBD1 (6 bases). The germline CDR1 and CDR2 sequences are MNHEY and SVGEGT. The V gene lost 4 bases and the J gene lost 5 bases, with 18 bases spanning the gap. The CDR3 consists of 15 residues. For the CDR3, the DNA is TGTGCCAGCAGTTCCAGGGGAGACCAGGGTCACGAGCAGTACTTC. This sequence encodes CASSSRGDQGHEQYF.

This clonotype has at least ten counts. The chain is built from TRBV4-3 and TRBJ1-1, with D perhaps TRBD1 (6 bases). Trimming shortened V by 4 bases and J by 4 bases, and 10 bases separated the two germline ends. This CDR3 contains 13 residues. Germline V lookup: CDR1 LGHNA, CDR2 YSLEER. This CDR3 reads CASSRQESTEAFF. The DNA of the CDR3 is TGCGCCAGCAGCCGACAGGAGAGCACTGAAGCTTTCTTT.

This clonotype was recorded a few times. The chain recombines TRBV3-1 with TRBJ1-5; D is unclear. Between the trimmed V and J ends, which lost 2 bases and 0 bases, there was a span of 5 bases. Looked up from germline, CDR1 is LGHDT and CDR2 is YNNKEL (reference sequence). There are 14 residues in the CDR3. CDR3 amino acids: CASSQRSSNQPQHF. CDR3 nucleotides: TGTGCCAGCAGCCAAAGGAGTAGCAATCAGCCCCAGCATTTT.

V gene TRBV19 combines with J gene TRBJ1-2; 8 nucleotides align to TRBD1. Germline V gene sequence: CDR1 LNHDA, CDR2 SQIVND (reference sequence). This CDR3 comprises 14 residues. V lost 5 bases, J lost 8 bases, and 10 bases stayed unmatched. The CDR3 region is CASSGTGVFGGYTF. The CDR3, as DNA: TGTGCCAGTAGTGGGACAGGCGTATTTGGGGGCTACACCTTC.

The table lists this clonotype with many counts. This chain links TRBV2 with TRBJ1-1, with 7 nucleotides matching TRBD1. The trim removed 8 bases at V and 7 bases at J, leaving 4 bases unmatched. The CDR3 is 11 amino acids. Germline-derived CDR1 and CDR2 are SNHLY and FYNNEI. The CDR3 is CASSYRGEAFF. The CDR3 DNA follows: TGTGCCAGCTCGTACAGGGGTGAAGCTTTCTTT.

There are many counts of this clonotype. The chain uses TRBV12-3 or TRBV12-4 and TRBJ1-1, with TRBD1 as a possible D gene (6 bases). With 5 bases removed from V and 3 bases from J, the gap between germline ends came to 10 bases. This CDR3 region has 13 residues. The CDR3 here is CASSGQIYTEAFF. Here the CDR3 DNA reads TGTGCCAGCAGTGGACAGATCTACACTGAAGCTTTCTTT.

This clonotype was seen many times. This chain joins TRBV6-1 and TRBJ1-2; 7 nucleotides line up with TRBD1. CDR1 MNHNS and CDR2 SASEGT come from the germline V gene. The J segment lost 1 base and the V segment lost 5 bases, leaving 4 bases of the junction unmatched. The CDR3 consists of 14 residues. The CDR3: CASSPGQINYGYTF. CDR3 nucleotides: TGTGCCAGCAGTCCGGGACAGATTAACTATGGCTACACCTTC.

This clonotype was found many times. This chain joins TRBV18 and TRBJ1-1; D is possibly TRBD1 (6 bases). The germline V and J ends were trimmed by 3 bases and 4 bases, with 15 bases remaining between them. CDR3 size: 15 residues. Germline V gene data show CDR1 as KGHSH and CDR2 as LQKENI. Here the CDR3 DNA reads TGTGCCAGCTCACCTCAACAGGGCGGGTCCACTGAAGCTTTCTTT. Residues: CASSPQQGGSTEAFF.

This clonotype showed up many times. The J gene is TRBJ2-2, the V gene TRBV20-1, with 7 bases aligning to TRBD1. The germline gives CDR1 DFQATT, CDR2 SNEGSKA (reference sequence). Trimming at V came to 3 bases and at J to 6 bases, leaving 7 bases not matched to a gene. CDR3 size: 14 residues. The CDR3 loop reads CSASPAGGPGELFF. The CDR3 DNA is TGCAGTGCTAGCCCGGCAGGGGGTCCCGGGGAGCTGTTTTTT.

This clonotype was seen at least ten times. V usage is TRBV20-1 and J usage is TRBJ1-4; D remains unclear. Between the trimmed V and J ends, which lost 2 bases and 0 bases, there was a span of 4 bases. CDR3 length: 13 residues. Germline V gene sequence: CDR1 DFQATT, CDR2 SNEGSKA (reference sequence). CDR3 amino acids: CSARNATNEKLFF. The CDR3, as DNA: TGCAGTGCTAGAAATGCAACTAATGAAAAACTGTTTTTT.

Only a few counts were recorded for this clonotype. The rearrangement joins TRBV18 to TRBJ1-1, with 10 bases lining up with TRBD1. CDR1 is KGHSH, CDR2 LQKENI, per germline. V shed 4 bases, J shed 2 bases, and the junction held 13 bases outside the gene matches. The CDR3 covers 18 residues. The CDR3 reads CASSLLGDRGSYNTEAFF. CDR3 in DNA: TGTGCCAGCTCACTCCTGGGGGACAGGGGCTCCTATAACACTGAAGCTTTCTTT.

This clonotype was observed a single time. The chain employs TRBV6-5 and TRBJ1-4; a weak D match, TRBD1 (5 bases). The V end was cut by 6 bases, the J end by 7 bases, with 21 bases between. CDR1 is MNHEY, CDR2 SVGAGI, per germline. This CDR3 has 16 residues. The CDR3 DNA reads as TGTGCCAGCAGCCGCCTATTATCAGGGCCCAGTGAAAAACTGTTTTTT. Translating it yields CASSRLLSGPSEKLFF.

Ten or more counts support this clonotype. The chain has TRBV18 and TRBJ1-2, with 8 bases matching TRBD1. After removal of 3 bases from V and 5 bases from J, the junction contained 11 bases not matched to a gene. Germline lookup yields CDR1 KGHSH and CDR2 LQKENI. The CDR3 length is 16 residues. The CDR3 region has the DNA TGTGCCAGCTCACCGCTCGGTGGACAGGGAGGTTATGGCTACACCTTC. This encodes CASSPLGGQGGYGYTF.

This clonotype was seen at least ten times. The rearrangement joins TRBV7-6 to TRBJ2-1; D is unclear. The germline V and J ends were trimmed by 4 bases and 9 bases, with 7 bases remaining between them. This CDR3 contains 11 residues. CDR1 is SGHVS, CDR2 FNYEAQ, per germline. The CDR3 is CASSYSSEQFF. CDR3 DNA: TGTGCCAGCAGCTATAGTAGTGAGCAGTTCTTC.

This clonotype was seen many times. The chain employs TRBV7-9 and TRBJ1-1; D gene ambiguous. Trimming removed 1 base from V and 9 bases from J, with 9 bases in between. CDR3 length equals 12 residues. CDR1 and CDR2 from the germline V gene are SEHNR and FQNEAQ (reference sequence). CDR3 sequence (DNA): TGTGCCAGCAGCTTAGAGGTGGTTCAAGCTTTCTTT. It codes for CASSLEVVQAFF.

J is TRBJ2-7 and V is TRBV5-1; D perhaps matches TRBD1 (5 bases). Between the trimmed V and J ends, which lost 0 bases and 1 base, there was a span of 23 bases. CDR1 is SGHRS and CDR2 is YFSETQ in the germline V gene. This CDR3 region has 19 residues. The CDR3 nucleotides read TGCGCCAGCAGCTTGGATCCTCAGGGCTGGACCCCCAGGTCCTACGAGCAGTACTTC. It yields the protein CASSLDPQGWTPRSYEQYF.

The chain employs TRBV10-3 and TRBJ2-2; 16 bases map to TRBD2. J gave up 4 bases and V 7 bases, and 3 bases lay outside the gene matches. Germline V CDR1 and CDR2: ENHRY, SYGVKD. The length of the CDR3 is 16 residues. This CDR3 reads CAITGTSGRGTGELFF. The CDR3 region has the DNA TGTGCCATCACCGGGACTAGCGGGAGGGGCACCGGGGAGCTGTTTTTT.

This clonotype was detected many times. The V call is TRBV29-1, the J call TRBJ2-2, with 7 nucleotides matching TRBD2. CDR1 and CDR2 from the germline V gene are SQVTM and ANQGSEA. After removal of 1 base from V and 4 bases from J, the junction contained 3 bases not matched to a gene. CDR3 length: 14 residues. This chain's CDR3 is CSVEGSGFTGELFF. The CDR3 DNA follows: TGCAGCGTTGAAGGTAGCGGGTTCACCGGGGAGCTGTTTTTT.

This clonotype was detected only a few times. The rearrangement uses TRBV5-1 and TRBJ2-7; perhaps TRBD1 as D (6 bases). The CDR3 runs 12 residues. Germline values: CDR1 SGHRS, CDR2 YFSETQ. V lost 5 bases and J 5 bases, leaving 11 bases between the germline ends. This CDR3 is CASRSQGNEQYF. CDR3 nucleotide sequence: TGCGCCAGCAGGTCGCAGGGGAACGAGCAGTACTTC.

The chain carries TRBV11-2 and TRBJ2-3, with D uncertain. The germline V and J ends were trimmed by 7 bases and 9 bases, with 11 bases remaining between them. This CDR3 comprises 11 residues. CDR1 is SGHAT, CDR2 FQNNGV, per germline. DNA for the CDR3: TGTGCCAGCACCCAAGGAAGAACGCAGTATTTT. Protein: CASTQGRTQYF.

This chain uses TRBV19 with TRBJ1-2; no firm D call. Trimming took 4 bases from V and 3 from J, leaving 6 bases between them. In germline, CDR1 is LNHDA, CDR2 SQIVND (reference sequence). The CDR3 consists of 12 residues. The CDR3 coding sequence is TGTGCCAGTAGTACTTGGTACTATGGCTACACCTTC. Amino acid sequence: CASSTWYYGYTF. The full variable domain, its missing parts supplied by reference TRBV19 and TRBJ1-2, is DGGITQSPKYLFRKEGQNVTLSCEQNLNHDAMYWYRQDPGQGLRLIYYSQIVNDFQKGDIAEGYSVSREKKESFPLTVTSAQKNPTAFYLCASSTWYYGYTFGSGTRLTVV.

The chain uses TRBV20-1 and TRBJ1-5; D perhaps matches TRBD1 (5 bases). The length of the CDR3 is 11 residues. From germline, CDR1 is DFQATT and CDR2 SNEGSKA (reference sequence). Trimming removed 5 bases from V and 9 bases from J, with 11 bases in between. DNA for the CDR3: TGCAGTGCTTATGACAGCGGGCCCCAGCATTTT. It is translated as CSAYDSGPQHF.

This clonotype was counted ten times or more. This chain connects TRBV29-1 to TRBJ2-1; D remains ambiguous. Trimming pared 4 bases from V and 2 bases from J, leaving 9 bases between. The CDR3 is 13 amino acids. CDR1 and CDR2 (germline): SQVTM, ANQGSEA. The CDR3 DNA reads TGCAGCGTTGTGGGCCGGGCCTACAATGAGCAGTTCTTC. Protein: CSVVGRAYNEQFF.

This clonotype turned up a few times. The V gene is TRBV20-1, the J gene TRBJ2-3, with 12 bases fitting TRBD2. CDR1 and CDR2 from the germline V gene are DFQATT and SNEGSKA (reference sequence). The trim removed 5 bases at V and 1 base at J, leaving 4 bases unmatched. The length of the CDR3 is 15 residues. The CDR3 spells CSALRLAGGTDTQYF. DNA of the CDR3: TGCAGTGCTCTACGACTAGCGGGGGGCACAGATACGCAGTATTTT.

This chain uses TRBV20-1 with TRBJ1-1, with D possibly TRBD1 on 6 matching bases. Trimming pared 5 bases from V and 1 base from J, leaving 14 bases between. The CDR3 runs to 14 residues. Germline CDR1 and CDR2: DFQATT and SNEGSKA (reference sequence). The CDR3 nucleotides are TGCAGTGCTCCCCAGAGGACAGCGAACACTGAAGCTTTCTTT. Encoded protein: CSAPQRTANTEAFF.

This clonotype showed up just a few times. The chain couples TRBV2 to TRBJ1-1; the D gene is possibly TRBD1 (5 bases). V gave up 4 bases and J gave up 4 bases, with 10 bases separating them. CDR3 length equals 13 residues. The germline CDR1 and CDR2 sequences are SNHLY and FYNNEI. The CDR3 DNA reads TGTGCCAGCAGTGCAGGGCCGGGCACTGAAGCTTTCTTT. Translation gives CASSAGPGTEAFF.